The table lists the clone carrying this T cell receptor (beta chain) with a count of one. Its antigen is not known. CDR3 size: 12 residues. The germline V and J ends were trimmed by 8 bases and 6 bases, with 13 bases remaining between them. This entry comes from a study of T cell repertoires in aging, cancer and after chemotherapy. Study-level results: Age-matched healthy donors had significantly more diverse, less clonal blood TCR repertoires than untreated cancer patients. Immunological memory after chemotherapy cannot be judged from the repertoire data.

The template was genomic DNA from peripheral blood, not RNA. A mixed TRB-A/B primer pool amplified rearranged TRB by multiplex touch-down PCR. TCRdb recomputed calls from the multiplex PCR reads with MiXCR, one row per CDR3 protein. The sample lists some 4,500 distinct CDR3 sequences, around 65% seen once, with 25% to 30% in the top ten. Sequenced sample: blood. This sequence originates from a human donor with a solid tumor. The V call is TRBV12-3 or TRBV12-4, the J call TRBJ1-2; D is ambiguous. CDR3 sequence (DNA): TGTGCCAGCTCGCGAGAAGCTAATGGCTACACCTTC. As protein: CASSREANGYTF.